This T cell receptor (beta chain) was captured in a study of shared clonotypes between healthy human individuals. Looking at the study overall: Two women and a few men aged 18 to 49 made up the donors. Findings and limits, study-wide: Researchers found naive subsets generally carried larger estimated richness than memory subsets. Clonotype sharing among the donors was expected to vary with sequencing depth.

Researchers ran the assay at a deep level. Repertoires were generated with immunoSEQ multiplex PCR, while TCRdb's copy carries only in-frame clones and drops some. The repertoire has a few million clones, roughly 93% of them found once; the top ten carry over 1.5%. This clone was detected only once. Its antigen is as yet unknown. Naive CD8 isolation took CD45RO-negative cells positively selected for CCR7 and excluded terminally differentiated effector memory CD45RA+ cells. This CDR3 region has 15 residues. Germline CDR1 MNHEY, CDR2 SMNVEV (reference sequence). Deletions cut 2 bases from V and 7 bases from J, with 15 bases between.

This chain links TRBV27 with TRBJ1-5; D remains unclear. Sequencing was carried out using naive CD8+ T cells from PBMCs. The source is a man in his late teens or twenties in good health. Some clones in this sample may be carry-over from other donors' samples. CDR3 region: CASSLGLGRSQPQHF. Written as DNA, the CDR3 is TGTGCCAGCAGTTTAGGATTGGGCAGGTCGCAGCCCCAGCATTTT.